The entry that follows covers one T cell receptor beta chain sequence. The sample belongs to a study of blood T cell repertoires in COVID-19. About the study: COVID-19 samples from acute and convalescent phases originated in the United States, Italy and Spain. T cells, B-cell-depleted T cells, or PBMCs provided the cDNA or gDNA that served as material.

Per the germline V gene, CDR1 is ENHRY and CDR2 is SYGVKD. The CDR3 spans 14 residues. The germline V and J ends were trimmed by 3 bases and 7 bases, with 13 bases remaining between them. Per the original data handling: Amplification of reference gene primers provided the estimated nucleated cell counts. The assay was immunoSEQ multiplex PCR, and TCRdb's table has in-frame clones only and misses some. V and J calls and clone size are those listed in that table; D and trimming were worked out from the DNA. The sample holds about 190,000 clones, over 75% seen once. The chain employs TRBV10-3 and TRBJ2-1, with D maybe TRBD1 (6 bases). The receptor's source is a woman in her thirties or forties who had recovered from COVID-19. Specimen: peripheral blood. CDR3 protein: CAISDRTASNEQFF. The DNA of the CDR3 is TGTGCCATCAGTGATAGGACAGCCTCAAATGAGCAGTTCTTC.